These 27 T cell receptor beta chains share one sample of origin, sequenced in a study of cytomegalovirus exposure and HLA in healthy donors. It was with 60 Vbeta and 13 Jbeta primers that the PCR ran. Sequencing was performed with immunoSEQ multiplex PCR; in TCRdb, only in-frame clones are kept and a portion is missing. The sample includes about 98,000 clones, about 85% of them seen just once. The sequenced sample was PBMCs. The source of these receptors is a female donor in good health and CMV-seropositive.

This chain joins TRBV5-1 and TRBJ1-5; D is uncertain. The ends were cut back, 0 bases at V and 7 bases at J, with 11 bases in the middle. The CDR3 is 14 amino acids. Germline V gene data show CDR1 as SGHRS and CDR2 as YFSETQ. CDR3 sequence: CASSLAPGNQPQHF. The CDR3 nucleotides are TGCGCCAGCAGCTTGGCCCCGGGGAACCAGCCCCAGCATTTT.

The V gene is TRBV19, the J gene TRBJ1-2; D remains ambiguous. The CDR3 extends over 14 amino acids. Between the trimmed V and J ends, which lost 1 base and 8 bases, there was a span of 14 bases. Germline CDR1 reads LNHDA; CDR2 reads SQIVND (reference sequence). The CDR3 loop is CASSIVGFRSGYTF. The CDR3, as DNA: TGTGCCAGTAGTATAGTTGGGTTTAGGAGCGGCTACACCTTC. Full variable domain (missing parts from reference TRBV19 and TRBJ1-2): DGGITQSPKYLFRKEGQNVTLSCEQNLNHDAMYWYRQDPGQGLRLIYYSQIVNDFQKGDIAEGYSVSREKKESFPLTVTSAQKNPTAFYLCASSIVGFRSGYTFGSGTRLTVV.

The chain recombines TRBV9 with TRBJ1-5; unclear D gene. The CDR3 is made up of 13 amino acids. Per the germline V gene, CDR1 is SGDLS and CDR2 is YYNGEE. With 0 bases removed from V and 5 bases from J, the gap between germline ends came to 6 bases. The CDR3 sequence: CASSVDLDQPQHF. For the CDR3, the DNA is TGTGCCAGCAGCGTAGATCTAGATCAGCCCCAGCATTTT.

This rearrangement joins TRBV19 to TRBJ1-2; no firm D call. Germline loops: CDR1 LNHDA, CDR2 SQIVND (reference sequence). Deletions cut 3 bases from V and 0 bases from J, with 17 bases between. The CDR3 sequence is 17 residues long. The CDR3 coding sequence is TGTGCCAGTAGTATTTTGGCGGCAGATCTCTCTAACTATGGCTACACCTTC. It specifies CASSILAADLSNYGYTF.

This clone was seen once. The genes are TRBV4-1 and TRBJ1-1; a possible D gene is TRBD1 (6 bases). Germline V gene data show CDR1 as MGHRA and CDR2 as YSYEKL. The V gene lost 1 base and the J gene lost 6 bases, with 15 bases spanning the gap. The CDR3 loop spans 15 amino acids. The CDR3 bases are TGCGCCAGCAGCCAAGCCCCAACAGGGTACGCTGAAGCTTTCTTT. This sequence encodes CASSQAPTGYAEAFF.

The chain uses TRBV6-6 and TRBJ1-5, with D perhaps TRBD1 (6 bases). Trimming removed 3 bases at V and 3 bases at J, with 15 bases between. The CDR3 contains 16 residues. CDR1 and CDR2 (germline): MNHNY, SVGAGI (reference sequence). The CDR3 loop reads CASSYTVGGYNQPQHF. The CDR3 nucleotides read TGTGCCAGCAGTTATACAGTAGGGGGATACAATCAGCCCCAGCATTTT.

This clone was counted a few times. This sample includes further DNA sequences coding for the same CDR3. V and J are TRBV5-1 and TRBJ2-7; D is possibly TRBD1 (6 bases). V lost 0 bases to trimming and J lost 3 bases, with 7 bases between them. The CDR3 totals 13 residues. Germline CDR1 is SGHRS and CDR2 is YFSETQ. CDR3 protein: CASSLGGGYEQYF. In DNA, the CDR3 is TGCGCCAGCAGCTTGGGAGGGGGCTACGAGCAGTACTTC.

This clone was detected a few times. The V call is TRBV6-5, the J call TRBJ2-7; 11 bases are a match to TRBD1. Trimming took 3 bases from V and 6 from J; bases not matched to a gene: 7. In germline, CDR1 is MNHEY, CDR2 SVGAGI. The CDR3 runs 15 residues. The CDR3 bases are TGTGCCAGCAGTTATGCGGGACAGGGGGGAGCCGAGCAGTACTTC. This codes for CASSYAGQGGAEQYF.

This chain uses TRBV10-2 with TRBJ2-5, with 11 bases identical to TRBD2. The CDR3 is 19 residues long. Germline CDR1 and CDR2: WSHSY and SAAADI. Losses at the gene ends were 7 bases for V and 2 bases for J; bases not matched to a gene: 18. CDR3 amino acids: CASTVGTSGRRGIQETQYF. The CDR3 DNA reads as TGCGCCAGCACCGTTGGGACTAGCGGCCGACGCGGGATTCAAGAGACCCAGTACTTC.

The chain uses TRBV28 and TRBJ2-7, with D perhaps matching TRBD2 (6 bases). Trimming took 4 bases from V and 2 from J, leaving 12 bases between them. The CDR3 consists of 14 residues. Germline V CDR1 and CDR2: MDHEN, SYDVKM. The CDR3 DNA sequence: TGTGCCAGCAGTTGGGGCGGGGCACCCTACGAGCAGTACTTC. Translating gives CASSWGGAPYEQYF.

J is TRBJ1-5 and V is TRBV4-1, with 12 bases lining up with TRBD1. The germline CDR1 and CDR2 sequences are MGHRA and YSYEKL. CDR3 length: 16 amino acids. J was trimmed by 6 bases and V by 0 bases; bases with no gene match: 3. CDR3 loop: CASSQEGQGALQPQHF. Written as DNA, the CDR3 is TGCGCCAGCAGCCAAGAGGGACAGGGGGCGCTTCAGCCCCAGCATTTT.

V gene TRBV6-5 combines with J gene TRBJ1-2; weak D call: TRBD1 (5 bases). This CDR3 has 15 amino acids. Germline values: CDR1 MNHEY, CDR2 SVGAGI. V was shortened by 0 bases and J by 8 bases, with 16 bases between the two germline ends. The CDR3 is CASSYSNPQGRGYTF. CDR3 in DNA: TGTGCCAGCAGTTACTCGAACCCCCAGGGTCGAGGCTACACCTTC.

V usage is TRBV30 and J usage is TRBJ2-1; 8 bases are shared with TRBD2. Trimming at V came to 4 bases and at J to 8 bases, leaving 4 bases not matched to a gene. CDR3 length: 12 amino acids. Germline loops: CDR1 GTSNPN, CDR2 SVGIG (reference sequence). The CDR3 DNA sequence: TGTGCCTGGACGGGAGGGTTTGATGAGCAGTTCTTC. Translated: CAWTGGFDEQFF.

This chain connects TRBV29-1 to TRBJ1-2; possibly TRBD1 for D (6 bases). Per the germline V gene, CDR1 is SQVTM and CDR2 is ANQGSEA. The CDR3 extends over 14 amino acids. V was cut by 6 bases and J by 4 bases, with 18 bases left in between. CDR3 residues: CSVPHPRTVYGYTF. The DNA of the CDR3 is TGCAGCGTACCCCACCCCCGGACAGTCTATGGCTACACCTTC.

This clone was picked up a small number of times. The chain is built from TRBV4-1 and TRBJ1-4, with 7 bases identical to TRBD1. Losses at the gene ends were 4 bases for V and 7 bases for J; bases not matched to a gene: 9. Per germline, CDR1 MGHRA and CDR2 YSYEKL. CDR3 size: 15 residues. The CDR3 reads CASSPTGVGGEKLFF. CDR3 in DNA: TGCGCCAGCAGCCCTACAGGGGTAGGGGGTGAAAAACTGTTTTTT.

The CDR3 loop is CASSYSGGTASYEQYF. CDR3 coding DNA: TGTGCCAGCAGTTACTCAGGCGGGACAGCCTCCTACGAGCAGTACTTC. This chain joins TRBV6-5 and TRBJ2-7, with D tentatively TRBD1 (7 bases). Germline values: CDR1 MNHEY, CDR2 SVGAGI. Trimming took off 0 bases at V and 0 bases at J, with 12 bases between the two ends. This CDR3 contains 16 residues.

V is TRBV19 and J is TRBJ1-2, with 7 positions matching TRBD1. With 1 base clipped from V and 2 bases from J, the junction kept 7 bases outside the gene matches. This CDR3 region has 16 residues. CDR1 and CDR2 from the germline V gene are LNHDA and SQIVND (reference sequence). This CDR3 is CASSIVRTGGNYGYTF. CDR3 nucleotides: TGTGCCAGTAGTATAGTCAGGACAGGCGGAAACTATGGCTACACCTTC. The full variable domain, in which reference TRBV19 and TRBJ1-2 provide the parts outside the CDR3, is DGGITQSPKYLFRKEGQNVTLSCEQNLNHDAMYWYRQDPGQGLRLIYYSQIVNDFQKGDIAEGYSVSREKKESFPLTVTSAQKNPTAFYLCASSIVRTGGNYGYTFGSGTRLTVV.

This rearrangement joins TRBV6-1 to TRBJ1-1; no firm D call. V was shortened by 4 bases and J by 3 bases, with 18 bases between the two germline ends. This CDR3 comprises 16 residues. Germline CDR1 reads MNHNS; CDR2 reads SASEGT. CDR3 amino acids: CASSGPPTTVYTEAFF. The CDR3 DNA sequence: TGTGCCAGCAGTGGCCCCCCGACGACTGTTTACACTGAAGCTTTCTTT.

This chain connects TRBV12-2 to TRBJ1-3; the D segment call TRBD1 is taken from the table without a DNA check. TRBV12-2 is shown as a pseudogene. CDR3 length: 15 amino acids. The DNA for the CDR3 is TGTGCAAGTCGCTTAGCGGGGGCGGTTGGAAACACCATATATTTT. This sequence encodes CASRLAGAVGNTIYF.

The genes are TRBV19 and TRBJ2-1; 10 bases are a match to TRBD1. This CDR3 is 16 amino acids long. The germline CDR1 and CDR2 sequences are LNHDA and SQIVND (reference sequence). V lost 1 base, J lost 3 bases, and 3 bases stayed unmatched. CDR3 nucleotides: TGTGCCAGTAGTATAGGGGACAGGGGCCTCTACAATGAGCAGTTCTTC. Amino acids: CASSIGDRGLYNEQFF.

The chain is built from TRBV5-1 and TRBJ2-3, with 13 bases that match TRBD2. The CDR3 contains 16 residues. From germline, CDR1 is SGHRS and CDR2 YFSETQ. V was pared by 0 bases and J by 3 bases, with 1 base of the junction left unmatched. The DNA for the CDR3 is TGCGCCAGCAGCTTGGTGACTAGCGGGGGGACAGATACGCAGTATTTT. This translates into CASSLVTSGGTDTQYF.

The CDR3 spells CASSSDRGLNQPQHF. CDR3 nucleotide sequence: TGTGCCAGCAGCTCCGACAGGGGACTAAATCAGCCCCAGCATTTT. The chain is built from TRBV6-5 and TRBJ1-5; 8 bases are shared with TRBD1. V gave up 6 bases and J gave up 4 bases; unmatched junction bases: 8. The CDR3 spans 15 residues. CDR1 and CDR2 from the germline V gene are MNHEY and SVGAGI.

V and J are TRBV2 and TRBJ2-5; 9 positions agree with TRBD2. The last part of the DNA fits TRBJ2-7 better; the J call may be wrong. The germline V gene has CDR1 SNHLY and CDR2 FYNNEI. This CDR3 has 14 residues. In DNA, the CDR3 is TGTGCCAGCGGGTGGACTAGCGTCTCCTACGAGCAGTACTTC. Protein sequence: CASGWTSVSYEQYF.

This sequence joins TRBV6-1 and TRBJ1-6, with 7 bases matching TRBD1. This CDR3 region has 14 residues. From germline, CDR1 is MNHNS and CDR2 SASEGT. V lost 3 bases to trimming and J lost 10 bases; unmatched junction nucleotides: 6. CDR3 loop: CASSETGIGSPLHF. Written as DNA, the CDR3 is TGTGCCAGCAGTGAGACAGGGATAGGGTCACCCCTCCACTTT.

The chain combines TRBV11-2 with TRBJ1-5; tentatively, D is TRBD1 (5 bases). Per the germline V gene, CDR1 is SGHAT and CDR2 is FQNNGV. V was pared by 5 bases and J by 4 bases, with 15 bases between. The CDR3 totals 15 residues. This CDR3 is CASSLGGRQNQPQHF. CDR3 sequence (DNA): TGTGCCAGCAGCCTGGGAGGAAGACAGAATCAGCCCCAGCATTTT.

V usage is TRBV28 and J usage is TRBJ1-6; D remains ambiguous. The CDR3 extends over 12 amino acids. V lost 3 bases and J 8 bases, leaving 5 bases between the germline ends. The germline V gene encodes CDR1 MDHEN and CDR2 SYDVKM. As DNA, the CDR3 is TGTGCCAGCAGTTTCTCTCATTCACCCCTCCACTTT. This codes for CASSFSHSPLHF.

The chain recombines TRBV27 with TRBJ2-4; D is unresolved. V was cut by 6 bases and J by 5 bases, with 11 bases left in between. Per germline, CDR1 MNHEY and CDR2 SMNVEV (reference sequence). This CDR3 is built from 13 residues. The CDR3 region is CASSPPGQNIQYF. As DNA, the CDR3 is TGTGCCAGCAGCCCTCCCGGTCAAAACATTCAGTACTTC.